What follows describes a single T cell receptor beta chain. The data belong to a study of control samples from healthy donors and cancer patients. TCRdb keeps only in-frame clones here, not all; method: immunoSEQ multiplex PCR. Of roughly 120,000 clones listed, around 93% were seen once; the top ten hold roughly 1.7%. This CDR3 has 13 amino acids. Trimming took off 6 bases at V and 1 base at J, with 10 bases between the two ends. Germline V gives CDR1 SGHNT, CDR2 YYREEE (reference sequence). The chain joins TRBV5-4 to TRBJ1-1; perhaps TRBD1 as D (5 bases). This TCR was sampled from a man in his fifties or sixties with head and neck cancer. The source material was PBMCs. The CDR3 loop reads CASTLGTNTEAFF. The CDR3 DNA reads as TGTGCCAGCACCCTTGGGACGAACACTGAAGCTTTCTTT.